These 18 T cell receptor beta chains were all obtained from the same sample, sequenced in a study of early T cells in non-severe SARS-CoV-2 infection. Each CDR3 protein is one row after TCRdb ran MiXCR on the 5' RACE reads. The sample lists more than 60,000 distinct CDR3 sequences, 12% occurring once. Here the sequenced sample was whole blood, taken at baseline. Receptors were obtained from an adult who was a healthcare worker with PCR-confirmed SARS-CoV-2 infection or an uninfected control (not recorded which). The donor label of this sample is uncertain.

For this clonotype: One junction end does not reproduce the germline sequence, and a read error may be involved. V usage is TRBV18 and J usage is TRBJ2-2; D is possibly TRBD2 (6 bases). Looked up from germline, CDR1 is KGHSH and CDR2 is LQKENI. This CDR3 has 15 amino acids. CDR3 DNA: TGTGCCAGCTCACGGGACTCTCCAAGCACCCGGGAGCTGTTTTTT. As protein: CASSRDSPSTRELFF.

The rearrangement joins TRBV18 to TRBJ2-3; 7 bases are a match to TRBD2. The V segment lost 3 bases and the J segment 2 bases; nucleotides outside the gene matches: 8. Germline V gene data show CDR1 as KGHSH and CDR2 as LQKENI. The CDR3 extends over 16 amino acids. The CDR3, as DNA: TGTGCCAGCTCACCGACTACGACTAGCCCCACAGATACGCAGTATTTT. Protein sequence: CASSPTTTSPTDTQYF. The full variable domain, rest sourced from reference TRBV18 and TRBJ2-3, is NAGVMQNPRHLVRRRGQEARLRCSPMKGHSHVYWYRQLPEEGLKFMVYLQKENIIDESGMPKERFSAEFPKEGPSILRIQQVVRGDSAAYFCASSPTTTSPTDTQYFGPGTRLTVL.

This clonotype was recorded only once. Likely a read error: the CDR3 ends without its conserved phenylalanine or tryptophan. This chain's CDR3 is CSPPDTTTDTQYL. CDR3 DNA sequence: TGCAGTCCCCCTGATACCACCACAGATACGCAGTATCTT. The chain joins TRBV20-1 to TRBJ2-3; no reliable D call. In germline, CDR1 is DFQATT, CDR2 SNEGSKA (reference sequence). The CDR3 contains 13 residues. Trimming pared 8 bases from V and 2 bases from J, leaving 14 bases between.

The rearrangement uses TRBV12-3 or TRBV12-4 and TRBJ2-3; either TRBD1 or TRBD2 may supply D (6 bases each). CDR3 length equals 15 residues. V lost 3 bases, J lost 3 bases, and 13 bases lay in between. CDR3 sequence: CASSFRGQWTDTQYF. The CDR3 coding sequence is TGTGCCAGCAGTTTTCGGGGGCAGTGGACAGATACGCAGTATTTT.

V usage is TRBV4-2 and J usage is TRBJ2-1, with TRBD2 matching 8 bases. Trimming took 2 bases from V and 7 from J; bases not matched to a gene: 10. CDR3 length: 16 amino acids. CDR1 and CDR2 (germline): LGHNA, YNFKEQ. The CDR3 nucleotides read TGTGCCAGCAGCCAAAATTCGGGGGGGCCGCGGAATGAGCAGTTCTTC. It yields the protein CASSQNSGGPRNEQFF.

As regards this clonotype: A read error is the likely source, as a far larger clone sits one nucleotide away. The rearrangement joins TRBV7-8 to TRBJ2-3; D is perhaps TRBD2 (5 bases). Germline-derived CDR1 and CDR2 are SGHVS and FQNEAQ. There are 14 residues in the CDR3. CDR3 coding DNA: TGTGTCAGCAGCTTAGGACTCAGCACAGATACGCAGTATTTT. Its protein is CVSSLGLSTDTQYF. Using reference TRBV7-8 and TRBJ2-3 for the parts outside the CDR3, the full variable domain is GAGVSQSPRYKVAKRGQDVALRCDPISGHVSLFWYQQALGQGPEFLTYFQNEAQLDKSGLPSDRFFAERPEGSVSTLKIQRTQQEDSAVYLCVSSLGLSTDTQYFGPGTRLTVL.

This clonotype was recorded at least ten times. The genes are TRBV29-1 and TRBJ1-1; 8 bases are shared with TRBD1. The trim removed 3 bases at V and 4 bases at J, leaving 10 bases unmatched. The CDR3 is 15 amino acids. Germline CDR1 and CDR2: SQVTM and ANQGSEA. The CDR3 nucleotides are TGCAGCGTTGACTCTCAGGGGGCTAGGGGCACTGAAGCTTTCTTT. Translated, it gives CSVDSQGARGTEAFF.

This clonotype has at least ten counts. The chain joins TRBV10-3 to TRBJ1-1; D unclear. Deletions cut 0 bases from V and 4 bases from J, with 9 bases between. The CDR3 has 14 amino acids. CDR1 ENHRY and CDR2 SYGVKD come from the germline V gene. CDR3 region: CAISESTGITEAFF. CDR3 nucleotide sequence: TGTGCCATCAGTGAGTCGACCGGGATCACTGAAGCTTTCTTT.

The sample holds many counts of this clonotype. This rearrangement joins TRBV6-6 to TRBJ1-1, with 11 bases matching TRBD1. V lost 7 bases, J lost 5 bases, and 3 bases stayed unmatched. CDR3 size: 13 residues. Germline lookup yields CDR1 MNHNY and CDR2 SVGAGI (reference sequence). CDR3 amino acids: CASIGQGATEAFF. CDR3 coding DNA: TGTGCCAGCATTGGACAGGGGGCTACTGAAGCTTTCTTT.

This chain connects TRBV7-3 to TRBJ2-6, with D unresolved. Germline CDR1 reads SGHTA; CDR2 reads FQGTGA. This CDR3 is built from 17 residues. Trimming stripped 0 bases from V and 0 bases from J, with 9 bases between. CDR3 region: CASSLTSAVSGANVLTF. The CDR3 DNA follows: TGTGCCAGCAGCTTAACTTCGGCAGTCTCTGGGGCCAACGTCCTGACTTTC. The full variable domain, in which reference TRBV7-3 and TRBJ2-6 provide the parts outside the CDR3, is GAGVSQTPSNKVTEKGKYVELRCDPISGHTALYWYRQSLGQGPEFLIYFQGTGAADDSGLPNDRFFAVRPEGSVSTLKIQRTERGDSAVYLCASSLTSAVSGANVLTFGAGSRLTVL.

This clonotype was observed a handful of times. The V gene is TRBV20-1, the J gene TRBJ1-2, with D hard to call. Trimming took 7 bases from V and 6 from J, leaving 18 bases between them. The CDR3 sequence is 13 residues long. The germline V gene has CDR1 DFQATT and CDR2 SNEGSKA (reference sequence). The CDR3 spells CSVGHPISNGYTF. The CDR3 DNA is TGCAGTGTAGGCCACCCAATTAGTAATGGCTACACCTTC.

This clonotype has more than one count but fewer than ten. V and J are TRBV9 and TRBJ1-6, with D perhaps matching TRBD1 (6 bases). The CDR3 runs 16 residues. Germline V gene data show CDR1 as SGDLS and CDR2 as YYNGEE. V was pared by 3 bases and J by 0 bases, with 10 bases between. The CDR3 nucleotides are TGTGCCAGCAGCGAACAGGGTACCTCCTATAATTCACCCCTCCACTTT. Translating gives CASSEQGTSYNSPLHF.

This clonotype was found a few times. As DNA, the CDR3 is TGTGCCAGCAGCGTAGCTTTTTCGGATACGCAGTATTTT. It encodes CASSVAFSDTQYF. J is TRBJ2-3 and V is TRBV9; D is uncertain. Germline lookup yields CDR1 SGDLS and CDR2 YYNGEE. The CDR3 spans 13 residues. V dropped 0 bases and J dropped 6 bases, with 8 bases sitting between them. The whole variable domain, remainder taken from reference TRBV9 and TRBJ2-3, is DSGVTQTPKHLITATGQRVTLRCSPRSGDLSVYWYQQSLDQGLQFLIQYYNGEERAKGNILERFSAQQFPDLHSELNLSSLELGDSALYFCASSVAFSDTQYFGPGTRLTVL.

The V and J genes are TRBV18 and TRBJ2-4; 7 bases fit TRBD1. The CDR3 length is 14 residues. V dropped 0 bases and J dropped 7; count of bases not matched to a gene: 3. In germline, CDR1 is KGHSH, CDR2 LQKENI. The CDR3 here is CASSPPGGGNIQYF. The CDR3 DNA is TGTGCCAGCTCACCACCAGGGGGCGGGAACATTCAGTACTTC.

This clonotype came up a few times. The rearrangement links TRBV6-2 or TRBV6-3 to TRBJ2-1; D gene unclear. The CDR3 loop spans 12 amino acids. Per germline, CDR1 MNHEY and CDR2 SVGEGT. V lost 5 bases to trimming and J lost 9 bases, with 11 bases between them. CDR3 coding DNA: TGTGCCAGCAGTCATAAGCGTGGTGAGCAGTTCTTC. It yields the protein CASSHKRGEQFF.

The genes are TRBV20-1 and TRBJ1-2, with 7 bases lining up with TRBD1. Germline-derived CDR1 and CDR2 are DFQATT and SNEGSKA (reference sequence). The CDR3 extends over 14 amino acids. V shed 5 bases, J shed 3 bases, and the junction held 9 bases outside the gene matches. Here the CDR3 reads CSAGFHRGHYGYTF. As DNA, the CDR3 is TGCAGTGCTGGATTTCACAGGGGCCACTATGGCTACACCTTC.

V is TRBV4-1 and J is TRBJ1-1; a possible D gene is TRBD1 (6 bases). The germline V and J ends were trimmed by 2 bases and 5 bases, with 12 bases remaining between them. Germline V gene sequence: CDR1 MGHRA, CDR2 YSYEKL. The CDR3 has 14 amino acids. The CDR3 sequence is CASSQNRGGTEAFF. CDR3 nucleotides: TGCGCCAGCAGCCAAAACAGAGGGGGAACTGAAGCTTTCTTT.

The CDR3 DNA reads as TGCAGCGCCAAAATGTCGGTCCAGGGGGCCACCGGGGAGCTGTTTTTT. Translation gives CSAKMSVQGATGELFF. The V and J genes are TRBV29-1 and TRBJ2-2, with 8 bases aligning to TRBD1. CDR1 and CDR2 from the germline V gene are SQVTM and ANQGSEA. J lost 4 bases, V lost 7 bases, and 14 bases had no gene match. The CDR3 contains 16 residues.